This TCR beta chain is from a study of blood T cell repertoires in COVID-19. Study details: The study drew acute and convalescent COVID-19 samples from the United States, Italy and Spain. PBMCs, B-cell-depleted T cells, or T cells provided the cDNA or gDNA that made up the material.

In the source study's methods: Reference gene primer amplification yielded estimated nucleated cell counts. The method was immunoSEQ multiplex PCR; TCRdb's version includes in-frame clones alone and lacks a portion of them. V and J calls and clone size are those listed in that table; D and trimming were worked out from the DNA. The sample has approximately 280,000 clones, 70% to 90% seen once. The CDR3 runs to 15 residues. Germline-derived CDR1 and CDR2 are SGHAT and FQNNGV. J gave up 4 bases and V 2 bases, and 5 bases lay outside the gene matches. Sequencing used peripheral blood. The chain recombines TRBV11-2 with TRBJ1-2, with 9 bases that match TRBD1. This TCR was recovered from a man aged 45 to 65 with active or convalescent COVID-19. The CDR3 loop reads CASSLTDRGLYGYTF. CDR3 nucleotides: TGTGCCAGCAGCTTAACGGACAGGGGCCTCTATGGCTACACCTTC.